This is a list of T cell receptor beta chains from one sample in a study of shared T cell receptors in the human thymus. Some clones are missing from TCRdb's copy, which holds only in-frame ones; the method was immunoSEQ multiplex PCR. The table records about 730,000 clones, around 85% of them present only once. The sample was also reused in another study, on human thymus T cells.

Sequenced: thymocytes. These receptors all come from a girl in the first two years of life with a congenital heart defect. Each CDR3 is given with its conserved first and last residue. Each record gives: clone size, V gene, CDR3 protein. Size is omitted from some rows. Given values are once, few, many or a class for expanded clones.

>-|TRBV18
CASSPPGGDGYTF
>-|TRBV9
CASSLTGDHTGELFF
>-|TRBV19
CASSIDFRGFYGYTF
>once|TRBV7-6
CASSFEPEATDTQYF
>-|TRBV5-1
CASSYGQVDYEQYF
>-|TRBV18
CASSPPREESAGELFF
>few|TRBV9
CASSQPPTGHPNYGYTF
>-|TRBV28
CASSETGTPSYEQYF
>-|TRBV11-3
CASSSEDGGNYEQYF
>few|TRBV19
CASSPSRRCNSPLHF
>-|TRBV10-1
CASSDRGIGAFF
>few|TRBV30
CAWGVGQSLANYGYTF
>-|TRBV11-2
CASSYQDYGYTF
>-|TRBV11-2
CASSLGSYYNSPLHF
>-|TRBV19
CASSPQRASEKLFF
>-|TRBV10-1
CASSETINYSGNTIYF
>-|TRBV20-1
CSARGEQPQHF
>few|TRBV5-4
CASSLVLGGSYEQYF
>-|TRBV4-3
CASSQDISRALNGYTF
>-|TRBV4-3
CASSQDRGVYGYTF
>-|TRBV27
CASSLSPQGYNEQFF
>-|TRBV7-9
CASNRGHSPLHF
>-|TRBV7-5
CATRQSTTFPYEQYF
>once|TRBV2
CASSVGGNNCEQFF
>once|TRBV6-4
CASRPTYRYTEAFF
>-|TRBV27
CASSLTSGGLQYF
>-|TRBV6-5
CASSSGLASEQYF
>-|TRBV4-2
CASSPRHGWTQRGGTGELFF
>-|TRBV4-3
CASSQESELYGYTF
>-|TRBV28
CASNHFRGVIYEQYF
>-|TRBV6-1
CASSVSLRRSSSTDTQYF
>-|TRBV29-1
CSVPRTGNSVGYTF
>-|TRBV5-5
CASSLRGPFFNYGYTF
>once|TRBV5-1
CASSLSYRASGVATDEQFF
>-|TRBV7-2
CASSLRTSGGWSYNEQFF
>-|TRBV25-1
CASSEALRSIQETQYF
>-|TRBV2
CASLIAPWETSNQPQHF
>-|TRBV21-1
CASSSTTGGGRTANYGYTF